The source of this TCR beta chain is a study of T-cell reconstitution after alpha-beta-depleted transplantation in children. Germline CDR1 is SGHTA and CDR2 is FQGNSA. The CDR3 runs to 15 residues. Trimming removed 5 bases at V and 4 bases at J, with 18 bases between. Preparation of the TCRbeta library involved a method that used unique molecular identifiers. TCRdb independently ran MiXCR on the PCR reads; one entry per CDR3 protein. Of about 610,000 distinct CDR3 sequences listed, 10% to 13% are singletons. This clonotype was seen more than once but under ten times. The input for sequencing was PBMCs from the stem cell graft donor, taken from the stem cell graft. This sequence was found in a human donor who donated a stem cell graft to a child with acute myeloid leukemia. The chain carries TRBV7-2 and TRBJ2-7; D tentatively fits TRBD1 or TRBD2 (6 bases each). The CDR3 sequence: CASSLGRDTIYEQYF. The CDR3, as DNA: TGTGCCAGCAGCCTGGGGCGGGACACGATTTACGAGCAGTACTTC.